This T cell receptor beta chain originates from a study of metastatic and nonmetastatic thyroid tumors. None of the patients had undergone any treatment ahead of thyroid surgery. The CDR3 has 16 residues. Germline V lookup: CDR1 SGHRS, CDR2 YFSETQ. Trimming took 1 base from V and 7 from J; bases not matched to a gene: 12. As originally analysed: A distant-metastasis classifier for papillary thyroid cancer was built using CDR3 differences across clinicopathological groups. TCRdb re-called clones from the PCR reads using MiXCR. The V and J calls reflect TCRdb's pipeline rather than the authors' work. The sample holds 30,000 to 35,000 clones, more than 25% seen once.

Source material: blood. The chain couples TRBV5-1 to TRBJ1-2; 8 nucleotides align to TRBD1. The TCR sequence derives from a female donor with papillary thyroid cancer or a benign thyroid nodule (not recorded which). Some clones in this sample may be carry-over from other donors' samples. CDR3 sequence: CASSLKARGRGSGYTF. In nucleotides, the CDR3 is TGCGCCAGCAGCTTGAAGGCCAGGGGGCGAGGTAGTGGCTACACCTTC.